The sequence of this T cell receptor (beta chain) was determined in a study of metastatic and nonmetastatic thyroid tumors. Study-wide background: For malignant and benign thyroid patients, tumor or nodule tissue and blood were the sources whose repertoires were compared. Findings of the study overall: Across blood and tumor, TCR beta diversity in malignant thyroid tumors was reportedly significantly higher than in benign nodules.

As concerns this clone: What it binds is unknown.

Per the germline V gene, CDR1 is SGHAT and CDR2 is FQDESV (reference sequence). V was clipped by 2 bases and J by 1 base, with 12 bases between them. This CDR3 spans 17 amino acids. TCRdb reprocessed the PCR reads via MiXCR. The table lists approximately 35,000 clones, 35% to 45% of them singletons. Ahead of thyroid surgery, no patient had received treatment of any kind. Sequencing input: tumor tissue. The sequence came from a female donor with papillary thyroid cancer or a benign thyroid nodule (not recorded which). Some clones in this sample may be carry-over from other donors' samples. The chain joins TRBV11-1 to TRBJ1-6; D gene unclear. The CDR3: CASSLSPWGSYNSPLHF. The DNA for the CDR3 is TGTGCCAGCAGCTTATCTCCTTGGGGATCCTATAATTCACCCCTCCACTTT.